This T cell receptor (beta chain) was recovered during a study of blood T cell repertoires in COVID-19. Study context: Donors in the United States, Italy and Spain gave samples during acute or convalescent COVID-19. T cells, B-cell-depleted T cells, or PBMCs provided the cDNA or gDNA that served as material.

The CDR3 totals 16 residues. Germline assignment: CDR1 SEHNR and CDR2 FQNEAQ (reference sequence). V gave up 5 bases and J gave up 6 bases; unmatched junction bases: 15. Per the study methods: It was from reference gene primer amplification that nucleated cell counts were estimated. The data were produced by immunoSEQ multiplex PCR, yet TCRdb's version contains in-frame clones alone and is incomplete. V and J calls and clone size are as listed in that table; D and trimming were resolved from the DNA. This table holds about 170,000 clones, roughly 86% found once. In this sample, this clone turned up a few times.

The V gene is TRBV7-9, the J gene TRBJ1-2; TRBD1 matches at 7 bases. Sample: peripheral blood. The sequence was obtained from a man in his forties who had recovered from COVID-19. The CDR3 DNA is TGTGCCAGCAGCGCTAGAGAGACAGGGATCGATGATGGCTACACCTTC. It specifies CASSARETGIDDGYTF.